This T cell receptor (beta chain) appears in the sequencing data of a study of shared clonotypes between healthy human individuals. Germline-derived CDR1 and CDR2 are MDHEN and SYDVKM. V dropped 5 bases and J dropped 4 bases, with 6 bases sitting between them. The CDR3 totals 11 residues. With regard to this clone: Other DNA variants within this sample encode the same CDR3.

Some clones are missing from TCRdb's copy, which holds only in-frame ones; the method was immunoSEQ multiplex PCR. The sample lists hundreds of thousands of clones; around 77% were seen once. The source of this sequence is a woman in her thirties or forties in good health. Some clones in this sample may be carry-over from other donors' samples. The material sequenced was PBMCs. This sequence joins TRBV28 and TRBJ2-7; perhaps TRBD1 as D (5 bases). CDR3 coding DNA: TGTGCCAGCAGTAGGGGTTACGAGCAGTACTTC. This encodes CASSRGYEQYF.